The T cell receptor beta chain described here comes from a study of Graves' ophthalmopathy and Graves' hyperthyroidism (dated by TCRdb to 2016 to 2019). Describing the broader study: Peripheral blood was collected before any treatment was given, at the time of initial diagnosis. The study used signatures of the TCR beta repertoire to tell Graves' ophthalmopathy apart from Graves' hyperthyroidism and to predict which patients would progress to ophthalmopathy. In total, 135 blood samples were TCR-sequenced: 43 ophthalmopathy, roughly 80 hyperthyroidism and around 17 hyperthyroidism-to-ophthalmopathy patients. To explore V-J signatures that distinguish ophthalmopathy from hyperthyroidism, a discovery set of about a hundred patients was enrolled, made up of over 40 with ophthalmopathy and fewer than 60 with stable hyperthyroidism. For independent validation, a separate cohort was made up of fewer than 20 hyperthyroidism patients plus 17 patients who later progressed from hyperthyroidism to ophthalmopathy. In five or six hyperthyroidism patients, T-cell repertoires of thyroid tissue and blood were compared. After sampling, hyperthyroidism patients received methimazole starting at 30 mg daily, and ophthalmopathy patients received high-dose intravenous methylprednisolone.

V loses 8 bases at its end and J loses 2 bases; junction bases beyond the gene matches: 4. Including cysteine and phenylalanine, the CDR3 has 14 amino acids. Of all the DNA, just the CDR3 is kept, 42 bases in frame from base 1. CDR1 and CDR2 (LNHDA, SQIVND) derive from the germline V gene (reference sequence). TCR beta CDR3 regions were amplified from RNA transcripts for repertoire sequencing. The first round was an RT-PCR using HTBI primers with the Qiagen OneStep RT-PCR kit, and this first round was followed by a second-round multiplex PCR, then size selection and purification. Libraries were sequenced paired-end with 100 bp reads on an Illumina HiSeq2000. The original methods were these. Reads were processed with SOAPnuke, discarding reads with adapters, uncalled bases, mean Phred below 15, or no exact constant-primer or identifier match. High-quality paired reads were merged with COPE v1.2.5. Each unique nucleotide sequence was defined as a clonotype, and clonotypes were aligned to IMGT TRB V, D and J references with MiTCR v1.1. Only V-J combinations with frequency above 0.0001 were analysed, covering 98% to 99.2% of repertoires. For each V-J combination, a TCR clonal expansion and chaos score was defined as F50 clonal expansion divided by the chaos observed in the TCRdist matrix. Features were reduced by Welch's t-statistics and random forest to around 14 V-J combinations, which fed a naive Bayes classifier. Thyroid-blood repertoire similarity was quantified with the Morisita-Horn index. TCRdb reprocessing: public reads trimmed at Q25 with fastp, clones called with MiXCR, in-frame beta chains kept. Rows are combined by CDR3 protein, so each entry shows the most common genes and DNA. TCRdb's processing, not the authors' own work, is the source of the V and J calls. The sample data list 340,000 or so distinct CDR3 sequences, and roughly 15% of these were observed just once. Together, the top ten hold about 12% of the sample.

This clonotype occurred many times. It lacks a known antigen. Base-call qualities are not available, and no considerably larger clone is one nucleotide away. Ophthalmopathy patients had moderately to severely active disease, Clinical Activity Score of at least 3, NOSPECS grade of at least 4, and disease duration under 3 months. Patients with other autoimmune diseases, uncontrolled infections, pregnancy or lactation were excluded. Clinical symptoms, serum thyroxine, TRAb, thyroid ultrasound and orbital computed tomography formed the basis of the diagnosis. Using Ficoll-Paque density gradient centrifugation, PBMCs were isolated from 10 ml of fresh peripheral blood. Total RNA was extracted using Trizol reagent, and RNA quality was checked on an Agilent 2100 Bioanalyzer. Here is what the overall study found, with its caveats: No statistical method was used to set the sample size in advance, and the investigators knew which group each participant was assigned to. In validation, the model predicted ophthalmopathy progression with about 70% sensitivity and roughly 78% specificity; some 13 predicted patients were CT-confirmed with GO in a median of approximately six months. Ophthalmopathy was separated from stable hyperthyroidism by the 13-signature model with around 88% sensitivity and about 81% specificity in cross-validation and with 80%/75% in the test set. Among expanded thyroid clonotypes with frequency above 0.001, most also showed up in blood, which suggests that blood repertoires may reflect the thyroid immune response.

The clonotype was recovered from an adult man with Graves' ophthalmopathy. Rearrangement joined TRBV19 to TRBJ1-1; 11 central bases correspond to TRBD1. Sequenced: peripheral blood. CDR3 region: CASGQGALNTEAFF. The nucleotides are TGTGCCAGTGGACAGGGGGCCCTCAACACTGAAGCTTTCTTT.